A selection of T cell receptor beta chains follows, all from one sample in a study of T cell responses to AZD1222 COVID-19 vaccine. The method was immunoSEQ multiplex PCR; TCRdb's version includes in-frame clones alone and lacks a portion of them. This sample yields some 91,000 clones, of which around 86% are seen a single time; 2.4% belongs to the top ten. The sample in question was peripheral blood, obtained on day 0 of AZD1222 vaccination. The receptors here all came from an adult in good health. CDR3s include the opening cysteine and the closing phenylalanine or tryptophan. The order of the fields is J gene, D gene, V gene, clone size, CDR3 protein, CDR3 DNA. The D gene is left open where the match is weak. Not every row has a clone size; where given, it reads once, few, many or a size class.

j_gene: TRBJ1-2
d_gene: .
v_gene: TRBV7-3
abundance: few
CDR3aa: CASSFATGAGYTF
CDR3nt: TGTGCCAGCAGCTTTGCGACCGGCGCTGGCTACACCTTC

j_gene: TRBJ2-7
d_gene: TRBD2
v_gene: TRBV27
abundance: .
CDR3aa: CASSLWASGGTSYEQYF
CDR3nt: TGTGCCAGCAGTTTATGGGCTAGCGGGGGCACATCCTACGAGCAGTACTTC

j_gene: TRBJ2-6
d_gene: .
v_gene: TRBV6-4
abundance: .
CDR3aa: CASSDKNSGANVLTF
CDR3nt: TGTGCCAGCAGTGACAAAAACTCTGGGGCCAACGTCCTGACTTTC

j_gene: TRBJ2-7
d_gene: .
v_gene: TRBV6-6
abundance: few
CDR3aa: CATARERWDEQYF
CDR3nt: TGTGCCACGGCCAGGGAACGTTGGGACGAGCAGTACTTC

j_gene: TRBJ2-3
d_gene: TRBD2
v_gene: TRBV27
abundance: few
CDR3aa: CASSPSRGVTDTQYF
CDR3nt: TGTGCCAGCAGTCCGTCCCGGGGGGTGACAGATACGCAGTATTTT

j_gene: TRBJ2-2
d_gene: TRBD2
v_gene: TRBV15
abundance: .
CDR3aa: CATSRDGGTSGSGELFF
CDR3nt: TGTGCCACCAGCAGAGATGGGGGGACTAGCGGGTCCGGGGAGCTGTTTTTT

j_gene: TRBJ2-1
d_gene: TRBD2
v_gene: TRBV14
abundance: .
CDR3aa: CASSQEPPWLAGGEQFF
CDR3nt: TGTGCCAGCAGCCAAGAACCCCCATGGCTAGCGGGGGGAGAGCAGTTCTTC

j_gene: TRBJ1-3
d_gene: .
v_gene: TRBV7-6
abundance: .
CDR3aa: CASSLSWIPGNTIYF
CDR3nt: TGTGCCAGCAGCTTAAGTTGGATCCCTGGAAACACCATATATTTT

j_gene: TRBJ1-3
d_gene: TRBD1
v_gene: TRBV5-5
abundance: .
CDR3aa: CASRPGGSGNTIYF
CDR3nt: TGTGCCAGCAGGCCAGGGGGCTCTGGAAACACCATATATTTT

j_gene: TRBJ1-6
d_gene: .
v_gene: TRBV7-9
abundance: few
CDR3aa: CASSLVNSPLHF
CDR3nt: TGTGCCAGCAGCTTGGTCAACTCACCCCTCCACTTT

j_gene: TRBJ2-1
d_gene: .
v_gene: TRBV9
abundance: .
CDR3aa: CASSVAQGEQFF
CDR3nt: TGTGCCAGCAGCGTAGCTCAGGGGGAGCAGTTCTTC

j_gene: TRBJ1-1
d_gene: .
v_gene: TRBV29-1
abundance: .
CDR3aa: CSVEDGGRTEAFF
CDR3nt: TGCAGCGTGGAGGACGGGGGGCGCACTGAAGCTTTCTTT

j_gene: TRBJ1-5
d_gene: TRBD1
v_gene: TRBV10-1
abundance: .
CDR3aa: CASSEYGTGVISNQPQHF
CDR3nt: TGCGCCAGCAGTGAGTACGGGACAGGGGTTATCAGCAATCAGCCCCAGCATTTT

j_gene: TRBJ1-2
d_gene: TRBD1
v_gene: TRBV19
abundance: .
CDR3aa: CASSRSRGGDGYTF
CDR3nt: TGTGCCAGTAGTCGGTCTCGAGGGGGCGATGGCTACACCTTC

j_gene: TRBJ1-6
d_gene: .
v_gene: TRBV28
abundance: .
CDR3aa: CASSNLVSPLHF
CDR3nt: TGTGCCAGCAGTAATCTCGTTTCACCCCTCCACTTT

j_gene: TRBJ2-3
d_gene: TRBD2
v_gene: TRBV24-1
abundance: few
CDR3aa: CATSMAGVDTQYF
CDR3nt: TGTGCCACCAGTATGGCGGGAGTTGATACGCAGTATTTT

j_gene: TRBJ1-2
d_gene: .
v_gene: TRBV3-1/TRBV3-2
abundance: .
CDR3aa: CASSQLDSLRYTF
CDR3nt: TGTGCCAGCAGCCAATTGGACAGCCTCCGCTACACCTTC

j_gene: TRBJ2-3
d_gene: .
v_gene: TRBV5-1
abundance: .
CDR3aa: CASSLEGTDTQYF
CDR3nt: TGCGCCAGCAGCTTGGAGGGCACAGATACGCAGTATTTT

j_gene: TRBJ2-3
d_gene: TRBD1
v_gene: TRBV3-1/TRBV3-2
abundance: once
CDR3aa: CASSLTGGSTDTQYF
CDR3nt: TGTGCCAGCAGCCTTACAGGGGGGTCCACAGATACGCAGTATTTT

j_gene: TRBJ2-7
d_gene: .
v_gene: TRBV19
abundance: .
CDR3aa: CASSINQDYEQYF
CDR3nt: TGTGCCAGTAGTATCAATCAGGACTACGAGCAGTACTTC

j_gene: TRBJ1-1
d_gene: TRBD1
v_gene: TRBV5-1
abundance: .
CDR3aa: CASSLAAVVTGENTEAFF
CDR3nt: TGCGCCAGCAGCTTGGCCGCGGTGGTAACAGGGGAAAACACTGAAGCTTTCTTT

j_gene: TRBJ1-1
d_gene: .
v_gene: TRBV19
abundance: .
CDR3aa: CASTRENTEAFF
CDR3nt: TGTGCCAGTACCAGGGAGAACACTGAAGCTTTCTTT

j_gene: TRBJ2-7
d_gene: .
v_gene: TRBV3-1/TRBV3-2
abundance: .
CDR3aa: CASSQTSLSYEQYF
CDR3nt: TGTGCCAGCAGCCAAACTTCTCTATCCTACGAGCAGTACTTC

j_gene: TRBJ2-1
d_gene: TRBD2
v_gene: TRBV30
abundance: .
CDR3aa: CAWSLGRTSGRADEQFF
CDR3nt: TGTGCCTGGAGTCTCGGCCGGACTAGCGGGAGGGCCGATGAGCAGTTCTTC